The present entry profiles one TCR beta chain with its context. The CDR3 consists of 16 residues. The junction had 9 bases not matched to a gene; V was cut back by 0 bases and J by 8 bases. Germline lookup yields CDR1 SGDLS and CDR2 YYNGEE. Clones were sequenced by immunoSEQ multiplex PCR, and TCRdb holds only the in-frame ones, with some missing. The data contain roughly 89,000 clones, 86% of them seen just once; the ten biggest clones take up approximately 6.5%. This sample stems from a study of OX40 agonist ivuxolimab in advanced cancers. Specimen: CD4+ or CD8+ T cells sorted from blood, collected in a trial of the OX40 agonist ivuxolimab. This clonotype was obtained from an adult with an advanced solid tumor such as melanoma, head and neck, liver or kidney cancer. The chain combines TRBV9 with TRBJ2-1; 9 nucleotides agree with TRBD1. The CDR3 spells CASSVGLGQGFDEQFF. The CDR3 nucleotides read TGTGCCAGCAGCGTAGGCCTAGGACAGGGGTTCGATGAGCAGTTCTTC.